The clone carrying this T cell receptor beta chain was recorded at least ten times. Its antigen is not identified. This CDR3 has 11 amino acids. CDR1 SGHVS and CDR2 FNYEAQ come from the germline V gene. Deletions cut 4 bases from V and 7 bases from J, with 8 bases between. This sample stems from a study of T cells in Graves' hyperthyroidism and ophthalmopathy. Overall study: Peripheral blood samples were taken at initial diagnosis, prior to any treatment. Broader study findings: Clonotypes that were expanded in thyroid above 0.001 mostly appeared in blood too.

Using RNA transcripts as the source, TCR beta CDR3 regions were amplified. In the first-round RT-PCR of the TCR CDR3, the HTBI primer set was used. TCRdb itself ran the multiplex PCR reads through MiXCR, one entry per CDR3 protein. This sample has some 500,000 distinct CDR3 sequences, with about 16% found just once. At least 3 on the Clinical Activity Score was recorded for ophthalmopathy patients, who also had NOSPECS grade at least 4 and duration under 3 months. PBMCs were obtained from 9 to 10 ml fresh peripheral blood. Sequencing used blood. The receptor was isolated from a woman aged 25 to 39 with Graves' ophthalmopathy. The rearrangement links TRBV7-6 to TRBJ2-7; perhaps TRBD2 as D (6 bases). CDR3 amino acids: CASSSGTEQYF. In DNA, the CDR3 is TGTGCCAGCAGCTCGGGGACTGAGCAGTACTTC.